Listed below are T cell receptor beta chains from one sample, sequenced in a study of identical twins. TCRdb passed the 5' RACE reads through MiXCR, listing each CDR3 protein once. Of over 600,000 distinct CDR3 sequences in the sample, 21% were seen once. This sample also appeared in a second study, on T cells expressing NK-cell markers.

What was sequenced was PBMCs. The receptors shown here come from a woman under 30 in good health. CDR3s include the opening cysteine and the closing phenylalanine or tryptophan. The order of the fields is clone size, V gene, D gene, J gene, CDR3 DNA, CDR3 protein. The D gene is left open where the match is weak. For some rows the clone size is stated as once, few or many, or as a class when expanded; others skip it.

-	TRBV29-1	TRBD1	TRBJ2-7	TGCAGCGCGGGACAGACATTGAACGAGCAGTACTTC	CSAGQTLNEQYF
-	TRBV30	-	TRBJ2-3	TGTGCCTGGAGTGTCAAGGGATCGGATACGCAGTATTTT	CAWSVKGSDTQYF
few	TRBV6-1	-	TRBJ2-5	TGTGCCAGCAGCTCTTCGGTCCTCCAGACCCAGTACTTC	CASSSSVLQTQYF
few	TRBV11-2	-	TRBJ2-1	TGTGCCAGCGTCATCCCGGGTAGATACAATGAGCAGTTCTTC	CASVIPGRYNEQFF
-	TRBV12-3/TRBV12-4	-	TRBJ2-1	TGTGCCAGCAGTCCCAGGGCCCCGAAATTCAATGAGCAGTTCTTC	CASSPRAPKFNEQFF
few	TRBV12-3/TRBV12-4	TRBD1	TRBJ2-1	TGTGCCAGCAGGCCCAGGGGGCGGTTTGAGTCCTACAATGAGCAGTTCTTC	CASRPRGRFESYNEQFF
-	TRBV7-6	TRBD1	TRBJ2-1	TGTGCCAGCAGCTTTAGTTTCTTTAGGACAGGTCCTTACAATGAGCAGTTCTTC	CASSFSFFRTGPYNEQFF
few	TRBV18	-	TRBJ2-7	TGTGCCAGCTCCACGAGAGGAAACCCCTACGAGCAGTACTTC	CASSTRGNPYEQYF
-	TRBV20-1	TRBD1	TRBJ1-1	TGCAGTGCTCCGACAGGGCGCGGGACTGAAGCTTTCTTT	CSAPTGRGTEAFF
-	TRBV20-1	-	TRBJ2-3	TGCAGTGCCTTAGTCCGCGTAACAGATACGCAGTATTTT	CSALVRVTDTQYF
-	TRBV3-1	-	TRBJ2-7	TGTGCCAGCAGCTGCAAGGAACAGGGCGTCGCCTACGAGCAGTACTTC	CASSCKEQGVAYEQYF
-	TRBV6-1	TRBD2	TRBJ2-7	TGTGCCAGCAGTGGAACCCTAGCGGACCAGCAGTACTTC	CASSGTLADQQYF
few	TRBV15	-	TRBJ2-5	TGTGCCACCAGCAGGGTGCCGCTAGAACAGACCCAGTACTTC	CATSRVPLEQTQYF
-	TRBV5-1	TRBD2	TRBJ2-1	TGCGCCAGCAGCCACAGGAGCCTAGCGGCCGGCTATGAGCAGTTCTTC	CASSHRSLAAGYEQFF
-	TRBV12-3/TRBV12-4	TRBD1	TRBJ2-5	TGTGCCAGCAGCTTAGCACTGGACAGGCGGCTTCAAGAGACCCAGTACTTC	CASSLALDRRLQETQYF
-	TRBV29-1	-	TRBJ2-7	TGCAGCGTTGGGCCACTGGGGCCACCGGGGAACGAGCAGTACTTC	CSVGPLGPPGNEQYF
few	TRBV5-5	-	TRBJ2-2	TGTGCCAGCAGCCCTCAGGGTCCTTCGAACACCGGGGAGCTGTTTTTT	CASSPQGPSNTGELFF
-	TRBV11-3	-	TRBJ1-1	TGTGCCAGCCGGGGGAGGGGAGAAGCTTTCTTT	CASRGRGEAFF
-	TRBV6-1	TRBD1	TRBJ1-2	TGTGCCAGCAGTGGGACAGGGATGGGATATGGCTACACCTTC	CASSGTGMGYGYTF
few	TRBV6-5	TRBD2	TRBJ2-7	TGTGCCAGCAGTTGGCCATTACTAGCGGGAGAACGCGAGCAGTACTTC	CASSWPLLAGEREQYF
many	TRBV10-3	TRBD1	TRBJ1-5	TGTGCCATCGGGGGACAGAGAAATCAGCCCCAGCATTTT	CAIGGQRNQPQHF
-	TRBV5-1	-	TRBJ2-6	TGCGCCAGCACTCAAGGGGCGGTAGTTGGGGCCAACGTCCTGACTTTC	CASTQGAVVGANVLTF
-	TRBV20-1	-	TRBJ2-1	TGCAGTGCTAGAGCCCCGGACAGTCCCTATGAGCAGTTCTTC	CSARAPDSPYEQFF
many	TRBV15	-	TRBJ2-7	TGTGCCACCAGCAGAGCGAAGGCGGGACAAAGAACCTACGAGCAGTACTTC	CATSRAKAGQRTYEQYF
few	TRBV20-1	TRBD1	TRBJ2-7	TGCAGTGCTAGAGATCGACAGGGCCCGGTCGAGCAGTACTTC	CSARDRQGPVEQYF
many	TRBV12-3/TRBV12-4	TRBD1	TRBJ1-2	TGTGCCAGCAGCTTGGGACAGGGAGGTGGCTACACCTTC	CASSLGQGGGYTF
few	TRBV6-5	-	TRBJ2-1	TGTGCCAGCAGTTACGGGGGAACGGAAAATGAGCAGTTCTTC	CASSYGGTENEQFF
-	TRBV12-3/TRBV12-4	-	TRBJ2-3	TGTGTCCAGAAAGCTAGCACAGATACGCAGTATTTT	CVQKASTDTQYF
-	TRBV13	-	TRBJ2-5	TGTGCCAGCAGATCCAGGGGCCAAGAGACCCAGTACTTC	CASRSRGQETQYF
many	TRBV3-1	TRBD2	TRBJ2-2	TGTGCCAGCAGCCTCTTGACTAGCCAGAACACCGGGGAGCTGTTTTTT	CASSLLTSQNTGELFF
few	TRBV7-6	TRBD1	TRBJ2-3	TGTGCCAGCAGCTTTAGCCCCGGGACAGTGTACACAGATACGCAGTATTTT	CASSFSPGTVYTDTQYF
few	TRBV4-2	-	TRBJ2-7	TGTGCCAGCAGCCAAGTTACAGATTCCTACGAGCAGTACTTC	CASSQVTDSYEQYF
-	TRBV7-9	TRBD2	TRBJ2-1	TGTGCCAGCAGCCCACGACTAGCGGGAGATGTCAATGAGCAGTTCTTC	CASSPRLAGDVNEQFF
-	TRBV14	-	TRBJ2-5	TGTGCCAGCAGCCCTTTTGGCGGGCAGGCGGAGACCCAGTACTTC	CASSPFGGQAETQYF
-	TRBV4-2	TRBD2	TRBJ2-7	TGTGCCAGCAGCCAAGATAGAAGGCGGGAGTCCCAAGCCTACGAGCAGTACTTC	CASSQDRRRESQAYEQYF
few	TRBV20-1	-	TRBJ2-2	TGCAGTGCTAGAGGGCGTTCGAACACCGGGGAGCTGTTTTTT	CSARGRSNTGELFF
many	TRBV6-5	-	TRBJ1-1	TGTGCCAGCAGTTCCCTTTGGGGCGACACTGAAGCTTTCTTT	CASSSLWGDTEAFF
-	TRBV5-1	-	TRBJ2-1	TGCGCCAGCAGCCGCGACTCCGTTAGGTCCTACAATGAGCAGTTCTTC	CASSRDSVRSYNEQFF
-	TRBV5-6	-	TRBJ2-3	TGTGCCAGCAGCTTCACCCGCACAGATACGCAGTATTTT	CASSFTRTDTQYF
many	TRBV5-1	TRBD2	TRBJ2-5	TGCGCCAGCAGCTCGGGAGGGCGGTTACAAGAGACCCAGTACTTC	CASSSGGRLQETQYF
few	TRBV7-2	-	TRBJ1-1	TGTGCCAGCAGCTCTCAGGAGGACACTGAAGCTTTCTTT	CASSSQEDTEAFF
few	TRBV4-3	TRBD2	TRBJ2-3	TGCGCCAGCAGCCAAGTAAGCGGGGGCTCAGATACGCAGTATTTT	CASSQVSGGSDTQYF
many	TRBV20-1	TRBD2	TRBJ2-7	TGCAGTGCCATAAGGACTAGCGGGATAAGAGACGAGCAGTACTTC	CSAIRTSGIRDEQYF
few	TRBV29-1	-	TRBJ1-6	TGCAGCGTTGACCGAAATTCACCCCTCCACTTT	CSVDRNSPLHF
few	TRBV20-1	TRBD2	TRBJ2-3	TGCAGTGCTAACAGACTAGCGGGGGGGACCGCAGATACGCAGTATTTT	CSANRLAGGTADTQYF
many	TRBV7-8	-	TRBJ1-1	TGTGCCAGCTTCAACAGCATGAACACTGAAGCTTTCTTT	CASFNSMNTEAFF
-	TRBV29-1	-	TRBJ1-1	TGCAGCACCCTGAGAGGGATGAACACTGAAGCTTTCTTT	CSTLRGMNTEAFF
few	TRBV20-1	TRBD1	TRBJ1-1	TGCAGTGCTAGAGACTCTAAGGGACAGGGGTGGACTGAAGCTTTCTTT	CSARDSKGQGWTEAFF
-	TRBV7-2	TRBD1	TRBJ1-4	TGTGCCAGCAGCTTAAGACAGGGGTATGAAAAACTGTTTTTT	CASSLRQGYEKLFF